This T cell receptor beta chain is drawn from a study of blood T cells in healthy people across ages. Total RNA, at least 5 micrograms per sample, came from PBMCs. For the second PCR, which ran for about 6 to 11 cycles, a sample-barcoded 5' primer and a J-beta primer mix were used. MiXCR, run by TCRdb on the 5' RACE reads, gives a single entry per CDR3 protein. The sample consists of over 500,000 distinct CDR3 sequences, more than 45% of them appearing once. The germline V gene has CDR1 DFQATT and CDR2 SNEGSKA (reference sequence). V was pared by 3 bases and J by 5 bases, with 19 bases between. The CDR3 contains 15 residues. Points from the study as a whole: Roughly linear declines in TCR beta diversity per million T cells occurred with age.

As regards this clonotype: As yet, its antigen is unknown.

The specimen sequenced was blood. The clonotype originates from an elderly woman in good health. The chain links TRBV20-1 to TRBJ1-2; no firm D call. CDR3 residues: CSARTPRAPTYGYTF. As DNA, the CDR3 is TGCAGTGCTAGGACCCCGAGGGCCCCTACTTATGGCTACACCTTC.